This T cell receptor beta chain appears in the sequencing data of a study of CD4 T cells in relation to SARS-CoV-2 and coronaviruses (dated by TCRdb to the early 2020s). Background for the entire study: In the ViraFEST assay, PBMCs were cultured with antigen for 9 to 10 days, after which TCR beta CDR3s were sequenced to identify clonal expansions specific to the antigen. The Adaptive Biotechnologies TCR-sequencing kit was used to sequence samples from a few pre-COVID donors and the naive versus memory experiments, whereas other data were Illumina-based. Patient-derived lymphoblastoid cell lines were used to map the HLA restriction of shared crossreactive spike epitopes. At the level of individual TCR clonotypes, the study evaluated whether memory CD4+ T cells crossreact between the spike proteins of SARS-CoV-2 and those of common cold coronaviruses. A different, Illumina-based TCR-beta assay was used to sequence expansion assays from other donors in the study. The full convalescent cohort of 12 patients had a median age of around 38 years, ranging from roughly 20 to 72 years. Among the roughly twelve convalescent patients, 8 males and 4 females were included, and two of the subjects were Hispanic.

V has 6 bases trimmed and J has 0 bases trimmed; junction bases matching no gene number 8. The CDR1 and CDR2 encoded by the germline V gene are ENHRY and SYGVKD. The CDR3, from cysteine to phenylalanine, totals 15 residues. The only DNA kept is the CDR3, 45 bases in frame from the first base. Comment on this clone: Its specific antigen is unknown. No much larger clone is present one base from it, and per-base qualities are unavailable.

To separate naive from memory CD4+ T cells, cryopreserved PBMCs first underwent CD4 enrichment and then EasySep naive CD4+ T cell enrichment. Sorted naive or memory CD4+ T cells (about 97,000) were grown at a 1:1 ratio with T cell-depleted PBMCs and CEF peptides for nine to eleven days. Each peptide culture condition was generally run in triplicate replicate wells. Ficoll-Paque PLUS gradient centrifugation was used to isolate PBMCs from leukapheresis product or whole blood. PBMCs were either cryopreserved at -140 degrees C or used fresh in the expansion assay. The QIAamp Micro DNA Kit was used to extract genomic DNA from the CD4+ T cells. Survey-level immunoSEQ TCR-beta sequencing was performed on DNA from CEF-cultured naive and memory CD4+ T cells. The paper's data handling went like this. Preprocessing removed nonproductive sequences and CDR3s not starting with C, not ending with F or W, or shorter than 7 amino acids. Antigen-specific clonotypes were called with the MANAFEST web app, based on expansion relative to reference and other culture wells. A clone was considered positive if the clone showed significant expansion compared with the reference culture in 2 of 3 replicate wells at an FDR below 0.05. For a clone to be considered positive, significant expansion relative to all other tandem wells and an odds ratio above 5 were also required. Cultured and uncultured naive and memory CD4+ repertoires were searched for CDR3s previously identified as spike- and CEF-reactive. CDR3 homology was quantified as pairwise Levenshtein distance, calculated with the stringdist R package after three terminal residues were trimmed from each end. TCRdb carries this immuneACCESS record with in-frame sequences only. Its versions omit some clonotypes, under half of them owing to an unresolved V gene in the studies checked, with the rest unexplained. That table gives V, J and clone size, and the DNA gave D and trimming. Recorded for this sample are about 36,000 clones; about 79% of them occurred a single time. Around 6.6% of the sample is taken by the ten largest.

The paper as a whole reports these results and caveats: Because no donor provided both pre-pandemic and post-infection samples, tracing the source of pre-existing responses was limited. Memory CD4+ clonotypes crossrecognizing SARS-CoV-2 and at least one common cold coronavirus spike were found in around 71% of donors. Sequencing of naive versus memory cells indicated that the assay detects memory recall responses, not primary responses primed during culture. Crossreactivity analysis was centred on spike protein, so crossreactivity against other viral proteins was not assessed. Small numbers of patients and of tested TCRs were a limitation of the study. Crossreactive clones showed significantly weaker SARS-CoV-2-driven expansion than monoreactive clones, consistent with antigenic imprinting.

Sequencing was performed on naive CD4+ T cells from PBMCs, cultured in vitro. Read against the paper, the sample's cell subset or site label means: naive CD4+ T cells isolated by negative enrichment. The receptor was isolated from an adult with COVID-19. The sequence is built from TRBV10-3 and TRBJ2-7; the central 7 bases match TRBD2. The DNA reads TGTGCCATCAGGGCTAGCGGCCGTCTCTCCTACGAGCAGTACTTC. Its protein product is CAIRASGRLSYEQYF.